This entry lists 14 T cell receptor beta chains sequenced from one sample in a study of blood T cells in healthy people across ages. Sample-barcoded 5' priming and a J-beta primer mix drove a second PCR of about 7 to 11 cycles. TCRdb re-analysed the 5' RACE reads in MiXCR, keeping a single row per CDR3 protein. The sample includes about 1.1 million distinct CDR3 sequences, around two fifths of them seen just once. The source material was blood. These receptors were collected from a man aged 18 to 30 in good health.

The chain is built from TRBV5-5 and TRBJ2-1; 8 positions agree with TRBD1. Germline lookup yields CDR1 SGHKS and CDR2 YYEKEE (reference sequence). The CDR3 extends over 14 amino acids. The trim removed 3 bases at V and 10 bases at J, leaving 9 bases unmatched. The CDR3 DNA reads TGTGCCAGCAGCTATTGGACAGGGACATACGAGCAGTTCTTC. Amino acids: CASSYWTGTYEQFF.

This clonotype was seen more than once but under ten times. The J gene is TRBJ1-2, the V gene TRBV27; 7 bases match TRBD1. CDR1 MNHEY and CDR2 SMNVEV come from the germline V gene (reference sequence). The CDR3 runs to 17 residues. The ends lost 0 bases at V and 2 bases at J; junction bases unmatched: 9. Here the CDR3 reads CASSLSVTGQGNYGYTF. Here the CDR3 DNA reads TGTGCCAGCAGTTTATCTGTGACAGGGCAAGGGAACTATGGCTACACCTTC.

Notes on this clonotype: This may be a read error: a much more frequent sequence differs by one nucleotide. The gene calls are TRBV12-3 or TRBV12-4 and TRBJ2-3; D remains unclear. The CDR3 is 13 residues long. The CDR3 loop is CASSRAPTETQYF. CDR3 in DNA: TGTGCCAGCAGTCGAGCCCCTACAGAGACGCAGTATTTT.

The rearrangement uses TRBV3-1 and TRBJ2-5; maybe TRBD1 (6 bases). Germline-derived CDR1 and CDR2 are LGHDT and YNNKEL (reference sequence). V lost 4 bases, J lost 3 bases, and 12 bases lay in between. The CDR3 contains 14 residues. The CDR3 spells CASSPIRGEETQYF. CDR3 sequence (DNA): TGTGCCAGCAGCCCGATCAGGGGAGAAGAGACCCAGTACTTC.

A few counts support this clonotype. The chain combines TRBV5-6 with TRBJ1-2; 10 bases line up with TRBD1. Per germline, CDR1 SGHDT and CDR2 YYEEEE. The CDR3 has 15 amino acids. With V trimmed by 8 bases and J by 4 bases, 11 bases remained unmatched. CDR3 nucleotides: TGTGCCAGTAGCCATAGACAGGGGGCACCCTATGGCTACACCTTC. It yields the protein CASSHRQGAPYGYTF.

The sample holds one count of this clonotype. This sequence joins TRBV7-9 and TRBJ2-1; TRBD1 is a possible D gene (6 bases). The CDR3 sequence is 18 residues long. Between the trimmed V and J ends, which lost 3 bases and 4 bases, there was a span of 22 bases. Germline values: CDR1 SEHNR, CDR2 FQNEAQ (reference sequence). CDR3 amino acids: CASSFIPYRVGRYNEQFF. In DNA form, the CDR3 reads TGTGCCAGCAGCTTTATACCTTACAGGGTGGGGCGGTACAATGAGCAGTTCTTC.

The chain joins TRBV10-3 to TRBJ2-7, with 8 bases matching TRBD1. The CDR3 sequence is 14 residues long. The junction had 12 bases not matched to a gene; V was cut back by 7 bases and J by 7 bases. Germline V lookup: CDR1 ENHRY, CDR2 SYGVKD. CDR3 in amino acids: CAIKDGTGYNEQYF. As DNA, the CDR3 is TGTGCCATCAAGGATGGGACAGGCTACAATGAGCAGTACTTC.

This clonotype was detected a few times. The genes are TRBV14 and TRBJ1-6, with no clear D. With 6 bases removed from V and 7 bases from J, the gap between germline ends came to 10 bases. Looked up from germline, CDR1 is SGHDN and CDR2 is FVKESK. The CDR3 is 13 amino acids. The CDR3 DNA reads TGTGCCAGCAGACGGGGTTACAATTCACCCCTCCACTTT. It yields the protein CASRRGYNSPLHF.

The genes are TRBV4-3 and TRBJ1-4; D possibly corresponds to TRBD1 (5 bases). Germline V gene data show CDR1 as LGHNA and CDR2 as YSLEER. The CDR3 covers 15 residues. The ends were cut back, 5 bases at V and 1 base at J, with 11 bases in the middle. The CDR3: CASSKSTGTNEKLFF. CDR3 in DNA: TGCGCCAGCAGCAAAAGCACAGGAACTAATGAAAAACTGTTTTTT.

CDR3 sequence reads: CASSQDRHGVLQQFF. In DNA form, the CDR3 reads TGCGCCAGCAGCCAAGACCGCCACGGCGTTTTACAGCAGTTCTTC. V usage is TRBV4-3 and J usage is TRBJ2-1; D remains ambiguous. The CDR3 has 15 amino acids. Germline V gives CDR1 LGHNA, CDR2 YSLEER. Trimming stripped 0 bases from V and 11 bases from J, with 17 bases between.

The rearrangement links TRBV2 to TRBJ1-2; D is unclear. The CDR3 runs to 14 residues. V was trimmed by 6 bases and J by 2 bases, leaving 13 bases between them. The germline gives CDR1 SNHLY, CDR2 FYNNEI. This chain's CDR3 is CASRENGPNYGYTF. For the CDR3, the DNA is TGTGCCAGCAGGGAAAATGGACCGAACTATGGCTACACCTTC.

Worth noting for this clonotype: At one of its ends the junction is not consistent with the germline gene, which may arise from a read error. The rearrangement joins TRBV4-3 to TRBJ1-5; D is uncertain. CDR1 and CDR2 (germline): LGHNA, YSLEER. The CDR3 consists of 13 residues. This CDR3 reads CASIQDTDQPQHF. DNA of the CDR3: TGCGCCAGCATCCAAGATACAGATCAGCCCCAGCATTTT.

This clonotype was counted only a few times. The V and J genes are TRBV6-5 and TRBJ2-3, with TRBD1 matching over 7 bases. There are 16 residues in the CDR3. V lost 1 base, J lost 1 base, and 5 bases stayed unmatched. Germline assignment: CDR1 MNHEY and CDR2 SVGAGI. CDR3 DNA: TGTGCCAGCAGTTACTTGCCGGGACAGCGCACAGATACGCAGTATTTT. Its protein is CASSYLPGQRTDTQYF.

The chain joins TRBV12-5 to TRBJ2-5, with no clear D. Trimming stripped 0 bases from V and 5 bases from J, with 7 bases between. Germline V gene data show CDR1 as LGHNT and CDR2 as FRNRAP. The CDR3 has 13 amino acids. For the CDR3, the DNA is TGTGCTAGTGGTTTGGTCAAATCCGAGACCCAGTACTTC. It codes for CASGLVKSETQYF.